This T cell receptor (beta chain) was sequenced in a study of T cell responses to AZD1222 COVID-19 vaccine. Profiling relied on immunoSEQ multiplex PCR, and the TCRdb table lists in-frame clones only, not all of them. The profile covers roughly 85,000 clones, with about 86% appearing a single time and roughly 7.7% taken by the ten largest. As for this clone: Its antigen is not identified.

Overall study findings and caveats: Sampling that yielded the repertoires occurred only after the peak T cell response. Across the whole spike, CD4 TCRs peaked at regions 160-218 and 743-854. The donor cohort was predominantly white British with a female majority, and clonal diversity may have been underestimated. Reports indicate that nearly half of spike-specific TCRs are directed at unmutated variant regions.

Deletions cut 1 base from V and 7 bases from J, with 14 bases between. Germline loops: CDR1 MNHNS, CDR2 SASEGT. This CDR3 is 16 amino acids long. The gene calls are TRBV6-1 and TRBJ1-6; D uncertain. The sample consisted of peripheral blood, taken on day 0 of AZD1222 vaccination. The sequence came from an adult in good health. The CDR3 DNA is TGTGCCAGCAGTGAAGAAAAAACAGCCTTGAATTCACCCCTCCACTTT. Amino acid sequence: CASSEEKTALNSPLHF.